This T cell receptor beta chain was found in a study of T cells after yellow fever vaccination. Whole-study context: Where fractions had low cell numbers, libraries were prepared from them with the SMART-Seq v4 Ultra Low Input RNA kit.

With V trimmed by 0 bases and J by 5 bases, 6 bases remained unmatched. This CDR3 spans 16 amino acids. Germline V gene data show CDR1 as SGHKS and CDR2 as YYEKEE (reference sequence). Template switching with 5'RACE generated the TCR cDNA and added a universal primer site and UMIs. Each CDR3 protein gets one entry after TCRdb re-called the 5' RACE reads with MiXCR. Of 610,000 or so distinct CDR3 sequences listed, approximately 13% are singletons. On this clonotype itself: Its antigen is still unknown.

Points from the study as a whole: Post-booster reappearance was seen for most primary-vaccination clones (around 97% CD4, 75% to 90% CD8).

V usage is TRBV5-5 and J usage is TRBJ2-5, with 11 nucleotides matching TRBD2. The clonotype comes from a man aged 30 to 39 who received the YFV17D yellow fever vaccine. The sequencing here drew on PBMCs, taken on the day of the yellow fever booster vaccination. CDR3 sequence reads: CASSLVPTSGMETQYF. Here the CDR3 DNA reads TGTGCCAGCAGCTTGGTGCCGACTAGCGGGATGGAGACCCAGTACTTC.